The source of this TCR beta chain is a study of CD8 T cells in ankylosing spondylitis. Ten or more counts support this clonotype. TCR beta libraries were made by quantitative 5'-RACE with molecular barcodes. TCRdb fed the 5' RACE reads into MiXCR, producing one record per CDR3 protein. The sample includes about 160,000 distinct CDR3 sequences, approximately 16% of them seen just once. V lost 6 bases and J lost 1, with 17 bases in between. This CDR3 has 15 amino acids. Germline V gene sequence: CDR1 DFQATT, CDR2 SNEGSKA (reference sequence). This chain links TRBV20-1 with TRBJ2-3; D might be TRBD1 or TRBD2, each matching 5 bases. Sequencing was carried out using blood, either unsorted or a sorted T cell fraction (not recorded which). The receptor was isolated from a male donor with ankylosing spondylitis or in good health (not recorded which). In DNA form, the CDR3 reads TGCAGTGCCCCACCAAATGGGGGTGGCACAGATACGCAGTATTTT. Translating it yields CSAPPNGGGTDTQYF.